The next 13 T cell receptor beta chains were all read from a single sample in a study of regulatory T cells in long-lasting Graves disease. Time point here: persistent/refractory GD, antithyroid drugs over 5 years with positive TRAb. Generation of the TCR library employed RNA extracted from PBMCs. Assembly of TCR beta libraries relied on iRepertoire HTBI primers together with Arm-PCR of CDR3 regions. TCRdb reprocessed the multiplex PCR reads via MiXCR and lists one record per CDR3 protein. Of approximately 290,000 distinct CDR3 sequences listed, more than 20% are singletons. Sequencing used peripheral blood mononuclear cells (PBMCs), obtained when the disease was refractory, from a patient treated with antithyroid drugs. The receptors come from a female donor with Graves disease.

The chain employs TRBV15 and TRBJ1-5; tentatively, D is TRBD1 (5 bases). Germline lookup yields CDR1 LNHNV and CDR2 YYDKDF (reference sequence). This CDR3 is 18 amino acids long. Trimming took 1 base from V and 4 from J, leaving 20 bases between them. The CDR3 DNA reads as TGTGCCACCAGCAGAGGGGGGGGAGGCCGGGACGAGAATCAGCCCCAGCATTTT. Its translation: CATSRGGGGRDENQPQHF.

This clonotype has a count of ten or more. The chain couples TRBV11-1 to TRBJ2-6, with D uncertain. Trimming cost V 2 bases and J 0 bases, with 2 bases left between them. The CDR3 sequence is 14 residues long. Germline-derived CDR1 and CDR2 are SGHAT and FQDESV (reference sequence). This CDR3 reads CASSLRSGANVLTF. CDR3 DNA: TGTGCCAGCAGCTTACGCTCTGGGGCCAACGTCCTGACTTTC.

This clonotype came up many times. The V gene is TRBV7-9, the J gene TRBJ2-5; D could derive from TRBD1 or TRBD2 (5 bases each). The V end was cut by 8 bases, the J end by 3 bases, with 13 bases between. The CDR3 sequence is 13 residues long. Germline CDR1 is SEHNR and CDR2 is FQNEAQ (reference sequence). The chain's CDR3 is CASGTSTKETQYF. For the CDR3, the DNA is TGTGCCAGCGGGACCTCGACTAAAGAGACCCAGTACTTC.

This clonotype appeared many times. CDR3 loop: CSVDRGLSTGELFF. The CDR3 region has the DNA TGCAGTGTTGACAGGGGGTTGAGCACCGGGGAGCTGTTTTTT. The chain has TRBV20-1 and TRBJ2-2; 9 nucleotides align to TRBD1. Unmatched junction bases numbered 7, after V lost 7 bases and J lost 4 bases. In germline, CDR1 is DFQATT, CDR2 SNEGSKA (reference sequence). The CDR3 totals 14 residues.

In the case of this clonotype: The CDR3 does not end in the conserved phenylalanine or tryptophan, so this is likely a read error. This chain connects TRBV27 to TRBJ2-5; D is uncertain. Trimming pared 6 bases from V and 2 bases from J, leaving 16 bases between. This CDR3 has 15 residues. Germline V gene lookup returns CDR1 MNHEY and CDR2 SMNVEV (reference sequence). The CDR3 DNA follows: TGTGCCAGCAGATTTAGCTGGACCCAACAAGAGACCCAGTACTAC. It encodes CASRFSWTQQETQYY.

V gene TRBV7-8 combines with J gene TRBJ1-1, with a tentative D call TRBD1 (5 bases). The CDR3 has 15 residues. Germline V CDR1 and CDR2: SGHVS, FQNEAQ. Trimming shortened V by 1 base and J by 0 bases, and 9 bases separated the two germline ends. The CDR3 reads CASSLESGMNTEAFF. The CDR3 DNA reads TGTGCCAGCAGCTTAGAGTCAGGGATGAACACTGAAGCTTTCTTT.

This clonotype has at least ten counts. The chain couples TRBV12-3 or TRBV12-4 to TRBJ2-7; perhaps TRBD2 as D (6 bases). V gave up 5 bases and J gave up 12 bases, with 20 bases separating them. This CDR3 has 13 residues. The CDR3 DNA reads TGTGCCAGCAGTCTCAGGGACTCCATGAGCAGGTACTTC. Residues: CASSLRDSMSRYF.

This clonotype was seen only a few times. The chain is built from TRBV7-2 and TRBJ2-3; D gene unclear. In germline, CDR1 is SGHTA, CDR2 FQGNSA. The CDR3 has 13 residues. V was pared by 2 bases and J by 1 base, with 4 bases between. The CDR3 reads CASSLLGTDTQYF. Here the CDR3 DNA reads TGTGCCAGCAGCTTATTGGGCACAGATACGCAGTATTTT. Full variable domain (outside the CDR3, taken from reference TRBV7-2 and TRBJ2-3): GAGVSQSPSNKVTEKGKDVELRCDPISGHTALYWYRQSLGQGLEFLIYFQGNSAPDKSGLPSDRFSAERTGGSVSTLTIQRTQQEDSAVYLCASSLLGTDTQYFGPGTRLTVL.

This clonotype was counted once. The chain combines TRBV18 with TRBJ2-7; D unclear. The CDR3 is 14 residues long. Germline V lookup: CDR1 KGHSH, CDR2 LQKENI. Trimming cost V 3 bases and J 0 bases, with 9 bases left between them. CDR3 in amino acids: CASSPGFSSYEQYF. The CDR3 region has the DNA TGTGCCAGCTCACCCGGGTTTAGCTCCTACGAGCAGTACTTC.

This chain links TRBV20-1 with TRBJ2-2; no reliable D call. The germline CDR1 and CDR2 sequences are DFQATT and SNEGSKA (reference sequence). V lost 4 bases to trimming and J lost 0 bases, with 6 bases between them. The CDR3 consists of 13 residues. The CDR3 loop is CSAKRTNTGELFF. The CDR3 DNA follows: TGCAGTGCTAAGCGAACGAACACCGGGGAGCTGTTTTTT.

The chain uses TRBV29-1 and TRBJ2-2; 8 bases line up with TRBD2. This CDR3 contains 17 residues. Germline V gene sequence: CDR1 SQVTM, CDR2 ANQGSEA. The trim removed 1 base at V and 6 bases at J, leaving 13 bases unmatched. In DNA, the CDR3 is TGCAGCGTTGAAGCCAAAGGACTAGCCGAAAGTTCCGGGGAGCTGTTTTTT. This encodes CSVEAKGLAESSGELFF.

Ten or more counts support this clonotype. The CDR3 sequence: CASRSDAIQAGELFF. The DNA for the CDR3 is TGTGCCAGCAGATCAGACGCGATACAGGCCGGGGAGCTGTTTTTT. V gene TRBV7-6 combines with J gene TRBJ2-2, with D possibly TRBD1 on 5 matching bases. The CDR3 extends over 15 amino acids. Trimming cost V 6 bases and J 6 bases, with 17 bases left between them. Per the germline V gene, CDR1 is SGHVS and CDR2 is FNYEAQ.

The V call is TRBV6-2 or TRBV6-3, the J call TRBJ2-7, with 9 bases fitting TRBD1. The CDR3 contains 17 residues. V shed 6 bases, J shed 4 bases, and the junction held 16 bases outside the gene matches. Germline V lookup: CDR1 MNHEY, CDR2 SVGEGT. CDR3 DNA: TGTGCCAGCAGAGAACCCCACGCCGGGACAGGGTTATACGAGCAGTACTTC. It encodes CASREPHAGTGLYEQYF.